This entry concerns a single T cell receptor beta chain. Its antigen is unidentified. Trimming took 0 bases from V and 5 from J, leaving 5 bases between them. Germline assignment: CDR1 SGHRS and CDR2 YFSETQ. This CDR3 is built from 12 residues. RNA was extracted from bulk tissue without any cell sorting. Newly diagnosed lung cancer patients had thoracic surgery in China, August–November 2014, without prior chemotherapy. Three rounds of nested PCR, following a modified ARM-PCR protocol, produced the TCRbeta library. In TCRdb, the multiplex PCR reads were re-called with MiXCR into one record per CDR3 protein. The sample includes some 120,000 distinct CDR3 sequences, about 66% of them seen just once. The source of the sample is a study of tumor and adjacent non-tumor tissue in lung cancer. Study as a whole: Histology: 12 adenocarcinoma, 2 squamous cell carcinoma, 1 small cell lung cancer. Study-wide results and caveats: Tumor tissue had significantly higher TCR diversity than normal lung.

The specimen sequenced was lung tumor tissue. The receptor's source is a man younger than 45 with non-small cell lung cancer. The chain is built from TRBV5-1 and TRBJ2-5, with D hard to call. The CDR3 region has the DNA TGCGCCAGCAGCTTGGCCCGGGAGACCCAGTACTTC. This encodes CASSLARETQYF. Together with reference TRBV5-1 and TRBJ2-5, the CDR3 gives the full variable domain: KAGVTQTPRYLIKTRGQQVTLSCSPISGHRSVSWYQQTPGQGLQFLFEYFSETQRNKGNFPGRFSGRQFSNSRSEMNVSTLELGDSALYLCASSLARETQYFGPGTRLLVL.